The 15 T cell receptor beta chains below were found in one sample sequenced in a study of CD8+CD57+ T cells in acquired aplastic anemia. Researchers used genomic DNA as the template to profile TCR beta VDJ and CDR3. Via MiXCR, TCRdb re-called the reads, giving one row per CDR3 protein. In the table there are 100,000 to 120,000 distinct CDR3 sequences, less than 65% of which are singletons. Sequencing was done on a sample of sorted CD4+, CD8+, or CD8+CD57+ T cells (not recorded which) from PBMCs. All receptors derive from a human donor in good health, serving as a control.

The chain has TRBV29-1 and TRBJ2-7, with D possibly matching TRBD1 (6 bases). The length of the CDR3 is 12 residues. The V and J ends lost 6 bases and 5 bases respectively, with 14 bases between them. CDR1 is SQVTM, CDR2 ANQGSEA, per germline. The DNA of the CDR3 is TGCAGCGTCTTACCAGGGGACCACGAGCAGTACTTC. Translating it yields CSVLPGDHEQYF.

The CDR3 here is CSARPPATTAQETQHF. As DNA, the CDR3 is TGCAGTGCTAGACCCCCGGCCACGACTGCCCAAGAGACCCAGCATTTT. J is TRBJ1-5 and V is TRBV20-1; D remains ambiguous. CDR1 is DFQATT, CDR2 SNEGSKA, per germline (reference sequence). The CDR3 has 16 amino acids. The V and J ends lost 2 bases and 11 bases respectively, with 25 bases between them.

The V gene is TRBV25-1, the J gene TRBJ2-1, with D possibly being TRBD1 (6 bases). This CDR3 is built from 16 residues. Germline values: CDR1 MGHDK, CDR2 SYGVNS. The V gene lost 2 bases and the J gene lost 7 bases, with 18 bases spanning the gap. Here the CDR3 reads CASSENPSTGPNEQFF. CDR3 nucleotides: TGTGCCAGCAGTGAAAATCCTTCGACAGGACCAAATGAGCAGTTCTTC.

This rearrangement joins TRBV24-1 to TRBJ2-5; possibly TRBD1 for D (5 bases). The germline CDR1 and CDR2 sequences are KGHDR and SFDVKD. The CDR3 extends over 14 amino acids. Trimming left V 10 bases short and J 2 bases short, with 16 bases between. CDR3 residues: CATPQGPGQETQYF. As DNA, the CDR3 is TGTGCCACTCCGCAGGGTCCCGGACAAGAGACCCAGTACTTC.

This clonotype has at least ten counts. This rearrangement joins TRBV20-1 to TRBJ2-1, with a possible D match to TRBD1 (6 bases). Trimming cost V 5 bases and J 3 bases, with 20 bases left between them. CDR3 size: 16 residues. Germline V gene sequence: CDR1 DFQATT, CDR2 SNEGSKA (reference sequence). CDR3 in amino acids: CSAGEWGHQLYNEQFF. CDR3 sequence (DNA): TGCAGTGCTGGGGAATGGGGACATCAACTCTACAATGAGCAGTTCTTC.

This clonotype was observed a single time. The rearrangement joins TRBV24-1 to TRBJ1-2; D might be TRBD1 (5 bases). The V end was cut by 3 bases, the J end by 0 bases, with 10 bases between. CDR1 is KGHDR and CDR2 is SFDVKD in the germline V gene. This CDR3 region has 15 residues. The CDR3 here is CATSDGTPSNYGYTF. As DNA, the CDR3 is TGTGCCACCAGTGATGGGACCCCTTCTAACTATGGCTACACCTTC.

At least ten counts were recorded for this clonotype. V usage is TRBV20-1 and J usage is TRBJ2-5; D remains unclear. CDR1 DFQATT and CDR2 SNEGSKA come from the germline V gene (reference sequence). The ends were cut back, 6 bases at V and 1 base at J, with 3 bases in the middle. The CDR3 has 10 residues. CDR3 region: CSAPQETQYF. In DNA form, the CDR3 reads TGCAGTGCCCCCCAAGAGACCCAGTACTTC.

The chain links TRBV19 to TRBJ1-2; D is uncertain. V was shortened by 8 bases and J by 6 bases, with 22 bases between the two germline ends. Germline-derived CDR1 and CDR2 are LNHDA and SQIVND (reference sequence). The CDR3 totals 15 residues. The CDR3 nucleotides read TGTGCCAGTTCCCCCCCTACCGGATACACGAATGGCTACACCTTC. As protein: CASSPPTGYTNGYTF.

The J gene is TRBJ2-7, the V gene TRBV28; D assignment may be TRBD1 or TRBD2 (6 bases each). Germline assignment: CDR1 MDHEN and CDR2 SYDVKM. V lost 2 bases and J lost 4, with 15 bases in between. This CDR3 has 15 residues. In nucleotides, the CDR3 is TGTGCCAGCAGTTTAAGGAGGGGGGCAATTTACGAGCAGTACTTC. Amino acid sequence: CASSLRRGAIYEQYF.

CDR3 bases: TGTGCCAAAGGGACGTGGGGCTTCTCCTACAATGAGCAGTTCTTC. Amino acid sequence: CAKGTWGFSYNEQFF. The chain employs TRBV24-1 and TRBJ2-1; D is tentatively TRBD1 or TRBD2 (5 bases each). V lost 11 bases, J lost 0 bases, and 16 bases lay in between. Per the germline V gene, CDR1 is KGHDR and CDR2 is SFDVKD. CDR3 size: 15 residues.

The DNA for the CDR3 is TGTGCCAGTAGTATTCGGGGGGACACTGAAGCTTTCTTT. Translation: CASSIRGDTEAFF. V usage is TRBV19 and J usage is TRBJ1-1; tentatively, D is TRBD1 (5 bases). The CDR3 contains 13 residues. V gave up 3 bases and J gave up 3 bases, with 8 bases separating them. Germline-derived CDR1 and CDR2 are LNHDA and SQIVND (reference sequence).

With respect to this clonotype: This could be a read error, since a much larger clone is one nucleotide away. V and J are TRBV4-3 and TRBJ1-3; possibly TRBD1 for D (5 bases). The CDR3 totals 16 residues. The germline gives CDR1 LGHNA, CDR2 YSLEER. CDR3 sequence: CASSQDGRGSGNTIHF. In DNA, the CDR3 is TGCGCCAGCAGCCAAGACGGAAGGGGTTCAGGAAACACCATACATTTT.

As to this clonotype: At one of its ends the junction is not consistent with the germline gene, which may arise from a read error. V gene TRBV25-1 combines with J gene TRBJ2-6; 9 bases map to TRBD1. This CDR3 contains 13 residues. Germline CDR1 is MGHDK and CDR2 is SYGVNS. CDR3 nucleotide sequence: TGTGCCAGCAGTTTACAGGGGGCAGGCTCTGAAGCTTTC. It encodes CASSLQGAGSEAF.

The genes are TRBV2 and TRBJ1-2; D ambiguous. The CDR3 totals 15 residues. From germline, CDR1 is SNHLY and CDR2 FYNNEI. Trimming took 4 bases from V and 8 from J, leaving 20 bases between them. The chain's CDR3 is CASSGAASTSAGYTF. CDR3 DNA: TGTGCCAGCAGTGGTGCGGCCAGTACTTCCGCCGGCTACACCTTC.

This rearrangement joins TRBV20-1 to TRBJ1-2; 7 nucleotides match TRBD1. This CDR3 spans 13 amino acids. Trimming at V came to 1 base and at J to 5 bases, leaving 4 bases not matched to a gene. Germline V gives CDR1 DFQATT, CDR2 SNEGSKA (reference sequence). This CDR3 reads CSARGAGGYGYTF. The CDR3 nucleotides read TGCAGTGCTAGAGGGGCAGGGGGTTATGGCTACACCTTC.